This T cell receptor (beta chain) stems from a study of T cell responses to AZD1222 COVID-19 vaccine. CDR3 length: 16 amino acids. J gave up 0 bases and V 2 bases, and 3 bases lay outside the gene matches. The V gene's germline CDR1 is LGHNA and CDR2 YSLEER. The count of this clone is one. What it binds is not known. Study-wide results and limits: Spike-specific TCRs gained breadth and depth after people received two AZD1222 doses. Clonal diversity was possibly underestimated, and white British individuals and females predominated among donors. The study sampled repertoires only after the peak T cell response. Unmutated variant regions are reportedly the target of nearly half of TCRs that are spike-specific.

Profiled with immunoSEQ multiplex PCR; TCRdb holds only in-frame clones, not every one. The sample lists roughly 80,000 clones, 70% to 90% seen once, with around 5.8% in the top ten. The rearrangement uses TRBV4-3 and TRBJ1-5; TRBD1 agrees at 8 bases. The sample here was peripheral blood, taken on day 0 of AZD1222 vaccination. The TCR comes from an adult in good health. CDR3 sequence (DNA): TGCGCCAGCAGCCAATACAGGGGGTTTAGCAATCAGCCCCAGCATTTT. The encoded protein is CASSQYRGFSNQPQHF.